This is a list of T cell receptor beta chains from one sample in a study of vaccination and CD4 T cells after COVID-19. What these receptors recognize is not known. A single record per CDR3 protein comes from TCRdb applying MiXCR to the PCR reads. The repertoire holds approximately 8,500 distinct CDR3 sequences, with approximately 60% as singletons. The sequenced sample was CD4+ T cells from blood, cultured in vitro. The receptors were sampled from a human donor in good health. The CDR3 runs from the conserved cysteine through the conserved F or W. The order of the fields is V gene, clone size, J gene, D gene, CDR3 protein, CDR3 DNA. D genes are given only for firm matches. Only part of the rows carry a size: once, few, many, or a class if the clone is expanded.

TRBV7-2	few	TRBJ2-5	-	CASSASRREETQYF	TGTGCCAGCAGCGCCTCCCGCAGGGAAGAGACCCAGTACTTC
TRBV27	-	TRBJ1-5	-	CASSLWGGQRPQHF	TGTGCCAGCAGTTTATGGGGGGGGCAGCGGCCCCAGCATTTT
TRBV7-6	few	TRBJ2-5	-	CASSPDGYQETQYF	TGTGCCAGCAGCCCCGACGGGTACCAAGAGACCCAGTACTTC
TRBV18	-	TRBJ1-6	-	CASSPLAVNRQKNNSPLHF	TGTGCCAGCTCACCCCTTGCCGTGAACAGACAGAAAAATAATTCACCCCTCCACTTT
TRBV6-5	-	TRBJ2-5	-	CASSYRTTQETQYF	TGTGCCAGCAGTTACAGGACGACCCAAGAGACCCAGTACTTC
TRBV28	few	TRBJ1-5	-	CASRPNGGGGPQHF	TGTGCCAGCAGACCAAACGGGGGCGGAGGGCCCCAGCATTTT
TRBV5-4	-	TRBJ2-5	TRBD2	CASSPGLAGDQETQYF	TGTGCCAGCAGCCCCGGACTAGCGGGGGACCAAGAGACCCAGTACTTC
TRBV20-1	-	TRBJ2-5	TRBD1	CSAGQGRQETQYF	TGCAGTGCCGGACAGGGACGCCAAGAGACCCAGTACTTC
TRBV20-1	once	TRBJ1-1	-	CSASGLAGAMNTEAFF	TGCAGTGCCTCTGGCTTAGCAGGGGCCATGAACACTGAAGCTTTCTTT
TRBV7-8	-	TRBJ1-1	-	CASSLSGQSNTEAFF	TGTGCCAGCAGCTTAAGTGGGCAGTCGAACACTGAAGCTTTCTTT
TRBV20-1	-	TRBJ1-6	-	CSANRDYNSPLHF	TGCAGTGCTAACAGGGACTATAATTCACCCCTCCACTTT
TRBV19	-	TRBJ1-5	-	CASSWGTRGNQPQHF	TGTGCCAGTAGCTGGGGGACAAGGGGCAATCAGCCCCAGCATTTT
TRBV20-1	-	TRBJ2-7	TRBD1	CSAGPLATAQGAWEQYF	TGCAGTGCTGGACCCCTCGCCACCGCACAGGGGGCTTGGGAGCAGTACTTC
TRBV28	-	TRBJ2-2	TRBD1	CASSLWRGTGTGGYTGELFF	TGTGCCAGCAGTTTATGGCGAGGGACCGGGACAGGGGGATACACCGGGGAGCTGTTTTTT
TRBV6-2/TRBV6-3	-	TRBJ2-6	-	CASRSWGNVANVLTF	TGTGCCAGCCGGTCCTGGGGAAATGTGGCCAACGTCCTGACTTTC
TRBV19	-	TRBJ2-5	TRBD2	CASSMVAGGTETQYF	TGTGCCAGTAGTATGGTAGCGGGAGGCACGGAGACCCAGTACTTC
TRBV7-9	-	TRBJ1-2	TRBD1	CASSLGQGVYTF	TGTGCCAGCAGCTTAGGACAGGGCGTGTACACCTTC
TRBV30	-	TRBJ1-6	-	CAWSGQNNSPLHF	TGTGCCTGGAGTGGACAGAATAATTCACCCCTCCACTTT
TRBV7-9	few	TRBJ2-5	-	CASSPNLRDSGYQYF	TGTGCCAGCAGCCCGAATCTTCGGGACTCGGGGTACCAGTACTTC
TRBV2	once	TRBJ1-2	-	CASSGGTSQWGYTF	TGTGCCAGCAGTGGAGGGACATCCCAGTGGGGCTACACCTTC
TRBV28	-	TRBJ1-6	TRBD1	CASKKGQINSPLHF	TGTGCCAGCAAAAAGGGACAGATTAATTCACCCCTCCACTTT
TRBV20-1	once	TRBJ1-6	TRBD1	CSARDRPSHSPLHF	TGCAGTGCCCGGGACAGGCCATCCCATTCACCCCTCCACTTT
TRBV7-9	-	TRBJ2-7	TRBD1	CASSQEGAEQYF	TGTGCCAGCAGCCAAGAGGGGGCTGAGCAGTACTTC
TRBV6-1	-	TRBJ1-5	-	CASSQTNTNQPQHF	TGTGCCAGCAGTCAGACGAACACCAATCAGCCCCAGCATTTT
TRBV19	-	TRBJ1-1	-	CASSDGGRIGLAFF	TGTGCCAGTAGTGATGGAGGGAGAATTGGATTAGCTTTCTTT
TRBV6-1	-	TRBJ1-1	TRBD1	CASRFPSTGKTEAFF	TGTGCCAGCAGGTTCCCCTCGACAGGGAAAACTGAAGCTTTCTTT
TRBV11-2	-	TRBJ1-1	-	CASSSSLSYTEAFF	TGTGCCAGCAGCTCGTCCCTATCCTACACTGAAGCTTTCTTT
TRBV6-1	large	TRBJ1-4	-	CASRDMGRNEKLFF	TGTGCCAGCAGGGATATGGGGCGTAATGAAAAACTGTTTTTT
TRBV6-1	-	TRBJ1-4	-	CASSRTVEKLFF	TGTGCCAGCAGTCGGACAGTTGAAAAACTGTTTTTT